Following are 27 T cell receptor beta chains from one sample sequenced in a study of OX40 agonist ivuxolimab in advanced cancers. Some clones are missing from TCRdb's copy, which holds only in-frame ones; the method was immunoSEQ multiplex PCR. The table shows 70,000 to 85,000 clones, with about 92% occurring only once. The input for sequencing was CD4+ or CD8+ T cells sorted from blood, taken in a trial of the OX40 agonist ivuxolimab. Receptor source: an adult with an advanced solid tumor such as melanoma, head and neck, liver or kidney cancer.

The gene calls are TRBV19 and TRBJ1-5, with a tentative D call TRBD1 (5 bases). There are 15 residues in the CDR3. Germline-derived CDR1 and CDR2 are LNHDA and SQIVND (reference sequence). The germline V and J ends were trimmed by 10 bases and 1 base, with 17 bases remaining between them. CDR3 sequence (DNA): TGTGCCACCCAGGGTGAGCGCAGAAGCAATCAGCCCCAGCATTTT. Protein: CATQGERRSNQPQHF.

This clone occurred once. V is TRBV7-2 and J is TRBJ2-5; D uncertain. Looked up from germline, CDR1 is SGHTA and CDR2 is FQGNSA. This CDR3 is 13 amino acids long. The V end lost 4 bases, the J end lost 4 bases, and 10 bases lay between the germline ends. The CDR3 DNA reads TGTGCCAGCAGCTCGTTGAAGGGAGAGACCCAGTACTTC. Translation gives CASSSLKGETQYF. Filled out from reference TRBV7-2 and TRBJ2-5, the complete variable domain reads GAGVSQSPSNKVTEKGKDVELRCDPISGHTALYWYRQSLGQGLEFLIYFQGNSAPDKSGLPSDRFSAERTGGSVSTLTIQRTQQEDSAVYLCASSSLKGETQYFGPGTRLLVL.

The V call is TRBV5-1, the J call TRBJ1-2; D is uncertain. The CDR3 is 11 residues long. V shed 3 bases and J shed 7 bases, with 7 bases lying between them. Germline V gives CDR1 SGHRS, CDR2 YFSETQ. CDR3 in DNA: TGCGCCAGCAGCTCCGAGAGTGGCTACACCTTC. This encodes CASSSESGYTF.

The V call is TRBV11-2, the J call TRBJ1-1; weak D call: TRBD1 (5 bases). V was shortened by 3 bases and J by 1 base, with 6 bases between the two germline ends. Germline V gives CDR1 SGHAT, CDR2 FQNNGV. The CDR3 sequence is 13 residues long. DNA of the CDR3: TGTGCCAGCAGCTTTGACAGGAACACTGAAGCTTTCTTT. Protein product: CASSFDRNTEAFF.

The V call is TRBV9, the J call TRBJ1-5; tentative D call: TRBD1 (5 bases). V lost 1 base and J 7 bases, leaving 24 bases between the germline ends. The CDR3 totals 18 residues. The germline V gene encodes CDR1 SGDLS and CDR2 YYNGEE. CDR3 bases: TGTGCCAGCAGCGTACAAAGGGGACGGGTGAGGGGAGAGCAGCCCCAGCATTTT. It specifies CASSVQRGRVRGEQPQHF.

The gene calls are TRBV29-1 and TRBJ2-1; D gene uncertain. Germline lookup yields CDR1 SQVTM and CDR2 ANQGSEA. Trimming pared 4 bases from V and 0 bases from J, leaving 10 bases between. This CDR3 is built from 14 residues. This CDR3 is CSVATRISYNEQFF. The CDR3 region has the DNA TGCAGCGTTGCTACTCGGATCTCCTACAATGAGCAGTTCTTC.

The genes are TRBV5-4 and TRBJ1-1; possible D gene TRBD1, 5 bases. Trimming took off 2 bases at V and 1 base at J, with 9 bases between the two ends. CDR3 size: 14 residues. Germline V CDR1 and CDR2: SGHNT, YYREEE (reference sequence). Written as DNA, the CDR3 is TGTGCCAGCAGCTTTAGGGGTGCGAACACTGAAGCTTTCTTT. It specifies CASSFRGANTEAFF.

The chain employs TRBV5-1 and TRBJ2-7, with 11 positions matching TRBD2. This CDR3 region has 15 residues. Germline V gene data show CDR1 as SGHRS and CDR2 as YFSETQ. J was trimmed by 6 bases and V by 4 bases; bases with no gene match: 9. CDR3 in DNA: TGCGCCAGCAGCATCCTACTAGCGGGAGCTGGCGAGCAGTACTTC. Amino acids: CASSILLAGAGEQYF.

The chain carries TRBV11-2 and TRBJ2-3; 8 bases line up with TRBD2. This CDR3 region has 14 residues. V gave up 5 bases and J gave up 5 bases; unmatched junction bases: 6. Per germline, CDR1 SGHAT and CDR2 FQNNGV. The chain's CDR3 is CASSLGTRGDTQYF. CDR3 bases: TGTGCCAGCAGCCTGGGGACTAGAGGAGATACGCAGTATTTT.

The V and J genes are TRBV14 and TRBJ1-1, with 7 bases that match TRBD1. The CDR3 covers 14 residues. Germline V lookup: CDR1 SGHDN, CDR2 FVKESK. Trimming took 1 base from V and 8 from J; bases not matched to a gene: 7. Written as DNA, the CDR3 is TGTGCCAGCAGCCAAGTCAGGGACAGAACCGAAGCTTTCTTT. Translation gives CASSQVRDRTEAFF.

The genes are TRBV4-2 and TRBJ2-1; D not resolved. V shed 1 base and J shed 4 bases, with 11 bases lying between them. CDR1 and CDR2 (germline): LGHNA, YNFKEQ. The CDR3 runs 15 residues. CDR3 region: CASSQAPVTYNEQFF. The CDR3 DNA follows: TGTGCCAGCAGCCAAGCCCCCGTGACTTACAATGAGCAGTTCTTC.

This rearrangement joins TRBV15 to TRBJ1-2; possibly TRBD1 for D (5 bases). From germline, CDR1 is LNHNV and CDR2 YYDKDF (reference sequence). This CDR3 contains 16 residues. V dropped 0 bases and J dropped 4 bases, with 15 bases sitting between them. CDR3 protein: CATSRDRSGIGYGYTF. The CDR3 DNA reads TGTGCCACCAGCAGAGATAGGTCAGGGATCGGCTATGGCTACACCTTC. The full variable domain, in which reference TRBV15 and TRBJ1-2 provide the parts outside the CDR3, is DAMVIQNPRYQVTQFGKPVTLSCSQTLNHNVMYWYQQKSSQAPKLLFHYYDKDFNNEADTPDNFQSRRPNTSFCFLDIRSPGLGDTAMYLCATSRDRSGIGYGYTFGSGTRLTVV.

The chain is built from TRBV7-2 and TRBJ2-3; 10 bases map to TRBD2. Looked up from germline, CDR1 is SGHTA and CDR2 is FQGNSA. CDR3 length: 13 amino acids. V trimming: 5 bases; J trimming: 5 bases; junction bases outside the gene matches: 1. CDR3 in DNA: TGTGCCAGCAGCCCTAGCGGGGGAGATACGCAGTATTTT. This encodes CASSPSGGDTQYF.

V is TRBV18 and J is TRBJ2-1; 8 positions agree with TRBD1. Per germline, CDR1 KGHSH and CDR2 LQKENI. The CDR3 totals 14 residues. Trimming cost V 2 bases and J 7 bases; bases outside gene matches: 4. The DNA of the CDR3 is TGTGCCAGCTCACCAGCAGGGGGCGCGAATGAGCAGTTCTTC. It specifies CASSPAGGANEQFF.

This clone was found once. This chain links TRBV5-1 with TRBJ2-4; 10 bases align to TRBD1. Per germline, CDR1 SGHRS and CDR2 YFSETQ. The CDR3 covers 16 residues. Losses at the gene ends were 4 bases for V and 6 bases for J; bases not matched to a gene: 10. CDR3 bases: TGCGCCAGCAGCACTGGCCCGGGACAGGGGACAAACATTCAGTACTTC. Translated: CASSTGPGQGTNIQYF. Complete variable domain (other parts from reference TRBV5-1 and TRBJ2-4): KAGVTQTPRYLIKTRGQQVTLSCSPISGHRSVSWYQQTPGQGLQFLFEYFSETQRNKGNFPGRFSGRQFSNSRSEMNVSTLELGDSALYLCASSTGPGQGTNIQYFGAGTRLSVL.

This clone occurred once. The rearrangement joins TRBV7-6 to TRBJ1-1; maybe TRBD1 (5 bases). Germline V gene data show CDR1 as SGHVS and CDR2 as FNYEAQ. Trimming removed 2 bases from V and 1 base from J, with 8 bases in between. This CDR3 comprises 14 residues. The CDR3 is CASSLKDRNTEAFF. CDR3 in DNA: TGTGCCAGCAGCTTAAAAGACAGGAACACTGAAGCTTTCTTT.

The CDR3 here is CASSLGDRGPQFF. CDR3 in DNA: TGCGCCAGCAGCTTGGGAGACAGGGGGCCGCAGTTCTTC. This chain joins TRBV5-1 and TRBJ2-1, with TRBD1 matching 10 bases. The CDR3 length is 13 residues. Per germline, CDR1 SGHRS and CDR2 YFSETQ. Unmatched junction bases numbered 3, after V lost 0 bases and J lost 12 bases.

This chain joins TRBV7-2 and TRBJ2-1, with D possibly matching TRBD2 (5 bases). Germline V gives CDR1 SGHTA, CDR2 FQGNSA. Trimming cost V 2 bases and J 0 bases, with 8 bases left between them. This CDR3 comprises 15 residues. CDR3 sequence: CASSLPAVSYNEQFF. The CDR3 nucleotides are TGTGCCAGCAGCTTACCAGCGGTCTCCTACAATGAGCAGTTCTTC. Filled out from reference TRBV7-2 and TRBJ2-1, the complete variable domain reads GAGVSQSPSNKVTEKGKDVELRCDPISGHTALYWYRQSLGQGLEFLIYFQGNSAPDKSGLPSDRFSAERTGGSVSTLTIQRTQQEDSAVYLCASSLPAVSYNEQFFGPGTRLTVL.

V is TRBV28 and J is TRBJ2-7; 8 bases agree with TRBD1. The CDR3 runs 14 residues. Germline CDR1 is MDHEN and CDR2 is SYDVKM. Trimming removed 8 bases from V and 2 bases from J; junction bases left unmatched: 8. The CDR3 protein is CASLDRGQTYEQYF. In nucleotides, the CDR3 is TGTGCCAGCCTTGACAGGGGCCAAACCTACGAGCAGTACTTC.

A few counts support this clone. The chain's CDR3 is CASSLGRPSTDTQYF. CDR3 DNA sequence: TGTGCCAGCAGCTTAGGGAGGCCTAGCACAGATACGCAGTATTTT. J is TRBJ2-3 and V is TRBV21-1; the table's D call TRBD2 went unverified against the DNA. TRBV21-1 counts as a pseudogene. The CDR3 sequence is 15 residues long.

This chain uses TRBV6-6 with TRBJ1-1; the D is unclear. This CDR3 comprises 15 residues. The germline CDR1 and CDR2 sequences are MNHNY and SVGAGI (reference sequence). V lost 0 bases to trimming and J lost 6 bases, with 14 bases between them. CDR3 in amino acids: CASSYSMSASPEAFF. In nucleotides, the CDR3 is TGTGCCAGCAGTTACTCGATGTCCGCTAGCCCTGAAGCTTTCTTT.

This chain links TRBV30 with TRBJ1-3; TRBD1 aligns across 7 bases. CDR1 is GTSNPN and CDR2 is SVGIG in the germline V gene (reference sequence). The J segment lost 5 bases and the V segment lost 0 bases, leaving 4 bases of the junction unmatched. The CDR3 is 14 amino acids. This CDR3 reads CAWSVAGGRNTIYF. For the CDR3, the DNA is TGTGCCTGGAGTGTAGCAGGGGGAAGAAACACCATATATTTT.

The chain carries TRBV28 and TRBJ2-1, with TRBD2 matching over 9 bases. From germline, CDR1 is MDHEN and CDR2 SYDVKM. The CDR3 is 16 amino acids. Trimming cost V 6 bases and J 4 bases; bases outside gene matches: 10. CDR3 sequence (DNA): TGTGCCAGCAGAGCTAACGGCGGGAGGGCTTACAATGAGCAGTTCTTC. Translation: CASRANGGRAYNEQFF.

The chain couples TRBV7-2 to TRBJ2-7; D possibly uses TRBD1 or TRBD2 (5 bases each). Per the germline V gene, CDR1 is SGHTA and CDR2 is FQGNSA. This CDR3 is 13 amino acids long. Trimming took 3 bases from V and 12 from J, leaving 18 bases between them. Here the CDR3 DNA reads TGTGCCAGCAGCTTCCTCGGGGACGGGTGGATGTACTTC. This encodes CASSFLGDGWMYF.

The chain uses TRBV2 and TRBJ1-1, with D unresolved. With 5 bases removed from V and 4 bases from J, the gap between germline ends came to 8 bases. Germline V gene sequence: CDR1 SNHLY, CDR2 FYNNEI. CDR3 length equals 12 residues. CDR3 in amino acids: CASSRAPTEAFF. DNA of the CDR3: TGTGCCAGCAGTCGGGCCCCCACTGAAGCTTTCTTT.

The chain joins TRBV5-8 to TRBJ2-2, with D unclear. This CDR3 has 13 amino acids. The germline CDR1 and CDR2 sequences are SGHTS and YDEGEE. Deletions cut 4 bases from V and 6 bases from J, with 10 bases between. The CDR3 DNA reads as TGTGCCAGCAGCCACCAGGTCGCCGGGGAGCTGTTTTTT. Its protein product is CASSHQVAGELFF.

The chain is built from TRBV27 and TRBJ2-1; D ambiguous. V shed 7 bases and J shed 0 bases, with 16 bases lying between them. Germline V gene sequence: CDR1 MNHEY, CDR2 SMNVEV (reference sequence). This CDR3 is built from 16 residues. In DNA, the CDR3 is TGTGCCAGCAACCCCCGGCCGTACAGCTCCTACAATGAGCAGTTCTTC. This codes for CASNPRPYSSYNEQFF.